This entry lists 8 T cell receptor beta chains sequenced from one sample in a study of cytomegalovirus exposure and HLA in healthy donors. PCR primers comprised 60 Vbeta and 13 Jbeta primers. Sequencing was performed with immunoSEQ multiplex PCR; in TCRdb, only in-frame clones are kept and a portion is missing. The sample shows more than 110,000 clones, more than 75% of them seen only once. Input material: PBMCs. The receptors derive from a man in his forties or fifties in good health and CMV-seronegative.

This chain connects TRBV28 to TRBJ1-1, with D tentatively TRBD1 (5 bases). The germline V and J ends were trimmed by 6 bases and 4 bases, with 15 bases remaining between them. Germline assignment: CDR1 MDHEN and CDR2 SYDVKM. CDR3 length: 14 residues. This chain's CDR3 is CASSPSGGSTEAFF. The CDR3, as DNA: TGTGCCAGCAGCCCTTCGGGGGGGAGCACTGAAGCTTTCTTT.

This clone was picked up one time. CDR3 coding DNA: TGTGCCAGCAGCAAAGGAGGGCTCGAAAAACTGTTTTTT. It codes for CASSKGGLEKLFF. The chain links TRBV25-1 to TRBJ1-4, with D unclear. The CDR3 extends over 13 amino acids. Germline CDR1 MGHDK, CDR2 SYGVNS. V was shortened by 6 bases and J by 8 bases, with 13 bases between the two germline ends.

The J gene is TRBJ1-3, the V gene TRBV5-5, with D tentatively TRBD1 (6 bases). CDR1 is SGHKS and CDR2 is YYEKEE in the germline V gene (reference sequence). This CDR3 spans 16 amino acids. The V gene lost 4 bases and the J gene lost 0 bases, with 14 bases spanning the gap. The CDR3 loop is CASSQGHQLSGNTIYF. CDR3 DNA: TGTGCCAGCAGCCAGGGACACCAACTCTCTGGAAACACCATATATTTT.

The chain couples TRBV19 to TRBJ1-4, with a weak D call TRBD1 (6 bases). Per germline, CDR1 LNHDA and CDR2 SQIVND (reference sequence). The CDR3 length is 14 residues. The V end lost 2 bases, the J end lost 4 bases, and 8 bases lay between the germline ends. The CDR3 sequence is CASSIQGLNEKLFF. The CDR3 coding sequence is TGTGCCAGTAGTATACAGGGGCTTAATGAAAAACTGTTTTTT.

The chain uses TRBV2 and TRBJ2-5; a possible D gene is TRBD2 (5 bases). The germline CDR1 and CDR2 sequences are SNHLY and FYNNEI. CDR3 size: 12 residues. V dropped 6 bases and J dropped 1 base, with 6 bases sitting between them. The CDR3 sequence: CASRLVQETQYF. The CDR3 bases are TGTGCCAGCAGACTAGTCCAAGAGACCCAGTACTTC.

The chain has TRBV27 and TRBJ1-1, with 12 bases fitting TRBD1. The V gene end was trimmed by 5 bases and the J gene end by 10 bases; junction bases not matched to a gene: 8. The germline gives CDR1 MNHEY, CDR2 SMNVEV (reference sequence). The CDR3 has 14 residues. The CDR3 region has the DNA TGTGCCAGCAGTCTGGGACAGGGGGCAGGTGCAGCTTTCTTT. This gives the protein CASSLGQGAGAAFF.

This clone was seen a handful of times. The chain's CDR3 is CASSPGYTEAFF. The DNA of the CDR3 is TGTGCCAGCTCACCGGGCTACACTGAAGCTTTCTTT. The chain employs TRBV18 and TRBJ1-1; D gene uncertain. V was shortened by 3 bases and J by 3 bases, with 5 bases between the two germline ends. The CDR3 is 12 amino acids. Germline assignment: CDR1 KGHSH and CDR2 LQKENI.

This clone was counted once. The V gene is TRBV19, the J gene TRBJ1-4; 10 bases line up with TRBD1. The CDR3 spans 18 residues. Trimming removed 7 bases from V and 0 bases from J; junction bases left unmatched: 11. Germline V gives CDR1 LNHDA, CDR2 SQIVND (reference sequence). The CDR3: CASKRKGQGLTTNEKLFF. The CDR3 nucleotides are TGTGCCAGTAAGAGGAAGGGACAGGGGCTGACAACTAATGAAAAACTGTTTTTT.